Included here is one TCR beta chain sequence, with context. Its specificity is unknown. The data are from a study of OX40 agonist ivuxolimab in advanced cancers. Study background: The study reported partial responses in three patients: one hepatocellular carcinoma, two cutaneous melanoma.

The data were produced by immunoSEQ multiplex PCR, yet TCRdb's version contains in-frame clones alone and is incomplete. Of roughly 80,000 clones in the sample, about 93% were seen once. Study-level findings and limits: On average, CD8+ T cells showed a greater number of expanded clones than CD4+.

The study sampled blood at baseline, cycle 4 day 1, and cycle 7 day 1. This TCR was sampled from an adult with an advanced solid tumor such as melanoma, head and neck, liver or kidney cancer. This material consisted of CD4+ or CD8+ T cells sorted from blood, taken in a trial of the OX40 agonist ivuxolimab.

CDR3 sequence: CASRGGDTGELFF. The CDR3 nucleotides read TGTGCCAGCAGGGGGGGAGACACCGGGGAGCTGTTTTTT. The rearrangement joins TRBV7-7 to TRBJ2-2; D possibly corresponds to TRBD2 (6 bases). Germline CDR1 SSHAT, CDR2 FNYEAQ (reference sequence). V lost 6 bases to trimming and J lost 3 bases, with 8 bases between them. The CDR3 is 13 residues long. Combining the CDR3 with reference TRBV7-7 and TRBJ2-2 gives the whole variable domain GAGVSQSPRYKVTKRGQDVTLRCDPISSHATLYWYQQALGQGPEFLTYFNYEAQPDKSGLPSDRFSAERPEGSISTLTIQRTEQRDSAMYRCASRGGDTGELFFGEGSRLTVL.